The clone carrying this T cell receptor (beta chain) was picked up one time. CDR3 length equals 12 residues. Germline V CDR1 and CDR2: SGHVS, FQNEAQ. Trimming left V 7 bases short and J 0 bases short, with 7 bases between. The sample belongs to a study of CD8 T cells in Susac syndrome. An amount of RNA that ranged from roughly 0.5 to 1 ug was reverse transcribed with random hexamers. MiXCR, run by TCRdb on the immunoSEQ multiplex PCR reads, gives a single entry per CDR3 protein. This sample has a few hundred thousand distinct CDR3 sequences, with approximately 92% found just once. The sequenced sample consisted of CD4+ T cells from PBMCs. The TCR sequence derives from a human donor with multiple sclerosis. V is TRBV7-8 and J is TRBJ2-7; D is ambiguous. The chain's CDR3 is CASTKSSYEQYF. The CDR3 DNA sequence: TGTGCCAGCACCAAAAGCTCCTACGAGCAGTACTTC.